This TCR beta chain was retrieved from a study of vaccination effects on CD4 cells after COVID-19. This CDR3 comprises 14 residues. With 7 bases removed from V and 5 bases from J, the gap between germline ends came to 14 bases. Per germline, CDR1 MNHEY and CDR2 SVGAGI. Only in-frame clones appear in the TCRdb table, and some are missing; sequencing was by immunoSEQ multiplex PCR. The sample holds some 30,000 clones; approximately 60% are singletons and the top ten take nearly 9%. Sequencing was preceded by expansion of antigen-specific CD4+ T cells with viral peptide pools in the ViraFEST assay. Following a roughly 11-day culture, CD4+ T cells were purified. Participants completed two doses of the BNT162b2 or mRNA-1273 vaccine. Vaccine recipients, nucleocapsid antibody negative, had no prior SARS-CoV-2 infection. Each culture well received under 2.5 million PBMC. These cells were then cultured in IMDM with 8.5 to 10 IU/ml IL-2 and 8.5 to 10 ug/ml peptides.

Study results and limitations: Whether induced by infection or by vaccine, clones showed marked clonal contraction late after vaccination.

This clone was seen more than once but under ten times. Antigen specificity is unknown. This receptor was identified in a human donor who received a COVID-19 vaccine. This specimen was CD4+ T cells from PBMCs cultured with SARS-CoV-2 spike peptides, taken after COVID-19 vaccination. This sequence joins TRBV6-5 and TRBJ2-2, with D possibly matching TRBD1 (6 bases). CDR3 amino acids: CASITGTNTGELFF. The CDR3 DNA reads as TGTGCCAGCATCACCGGGACAAATACCGGGGAGCTGTTTTTT.